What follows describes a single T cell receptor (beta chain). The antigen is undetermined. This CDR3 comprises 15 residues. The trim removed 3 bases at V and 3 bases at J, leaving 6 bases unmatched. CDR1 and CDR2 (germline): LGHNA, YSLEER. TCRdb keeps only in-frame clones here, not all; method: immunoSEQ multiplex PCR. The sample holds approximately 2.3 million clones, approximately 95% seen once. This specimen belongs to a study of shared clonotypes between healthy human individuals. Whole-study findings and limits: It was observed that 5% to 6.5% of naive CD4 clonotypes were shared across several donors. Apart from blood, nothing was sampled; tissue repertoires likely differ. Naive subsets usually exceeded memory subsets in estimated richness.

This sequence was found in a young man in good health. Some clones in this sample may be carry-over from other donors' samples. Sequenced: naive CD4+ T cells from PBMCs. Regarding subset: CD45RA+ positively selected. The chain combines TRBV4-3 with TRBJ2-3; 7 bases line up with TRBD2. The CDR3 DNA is TGCGCCAGCAGCCACCTAGCGGAGGGGACAGATACGCAGTATTTT. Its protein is CASSHLAEGTDTQYF.